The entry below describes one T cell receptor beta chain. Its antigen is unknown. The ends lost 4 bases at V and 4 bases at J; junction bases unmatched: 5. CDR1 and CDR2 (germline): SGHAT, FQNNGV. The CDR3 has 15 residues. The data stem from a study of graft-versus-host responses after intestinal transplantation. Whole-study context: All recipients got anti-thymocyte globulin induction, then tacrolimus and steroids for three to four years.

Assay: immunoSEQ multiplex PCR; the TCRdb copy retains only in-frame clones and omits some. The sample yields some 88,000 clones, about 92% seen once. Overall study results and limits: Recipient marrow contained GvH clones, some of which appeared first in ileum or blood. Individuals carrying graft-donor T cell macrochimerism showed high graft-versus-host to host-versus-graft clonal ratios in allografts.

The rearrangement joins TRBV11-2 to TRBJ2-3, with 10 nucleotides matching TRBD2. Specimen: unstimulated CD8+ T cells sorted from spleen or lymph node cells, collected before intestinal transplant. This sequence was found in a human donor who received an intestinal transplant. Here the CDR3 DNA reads TGTGCCAGCAGCTCCGGGACTAGCGAAGCAGATACGCAGTATTTT. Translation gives CASSSGTSEADTQYF. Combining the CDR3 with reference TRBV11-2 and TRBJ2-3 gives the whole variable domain EAGVAQSPRYKIIEKRQSVAFWCNPISGHATLYWYQQILGQGPKLLIQFQNNGVVDDSQLPKDRFSAERLKGVDSTLKIQPAKLEDSAVYLCASSSGTSEADTQYFGPGTRLTVL.